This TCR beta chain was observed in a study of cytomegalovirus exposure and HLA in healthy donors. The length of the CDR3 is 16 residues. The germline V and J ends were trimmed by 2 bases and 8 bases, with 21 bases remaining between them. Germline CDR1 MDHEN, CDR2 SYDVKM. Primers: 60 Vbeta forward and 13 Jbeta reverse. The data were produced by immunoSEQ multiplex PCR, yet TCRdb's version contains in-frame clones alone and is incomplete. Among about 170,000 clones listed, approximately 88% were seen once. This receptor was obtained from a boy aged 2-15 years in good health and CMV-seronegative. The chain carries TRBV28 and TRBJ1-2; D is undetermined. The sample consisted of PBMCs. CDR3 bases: TGTGCCAGCAGTTTAAGTCCGACCGACCGTTCGGGAGGCTACACCTTC. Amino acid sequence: CASSLSPTDRSGGYTF.